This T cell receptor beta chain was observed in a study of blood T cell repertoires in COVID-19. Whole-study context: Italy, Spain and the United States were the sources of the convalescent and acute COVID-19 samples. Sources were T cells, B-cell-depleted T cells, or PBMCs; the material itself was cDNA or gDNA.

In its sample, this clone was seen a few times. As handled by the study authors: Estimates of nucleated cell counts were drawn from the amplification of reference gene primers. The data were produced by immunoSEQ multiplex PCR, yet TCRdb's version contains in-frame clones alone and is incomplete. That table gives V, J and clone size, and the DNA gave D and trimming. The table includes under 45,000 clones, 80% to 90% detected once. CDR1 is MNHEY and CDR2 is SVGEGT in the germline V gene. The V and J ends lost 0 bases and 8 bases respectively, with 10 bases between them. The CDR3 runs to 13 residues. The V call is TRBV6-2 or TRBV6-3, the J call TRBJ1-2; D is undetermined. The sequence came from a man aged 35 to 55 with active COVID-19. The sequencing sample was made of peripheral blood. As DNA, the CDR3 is TGTGCCAGCAGTTACTCGTCCCGAGGGGGCTACACCTTC. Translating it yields CASSYSSRGGYTF.